These T cell receptor beta chains were read from a single sample in a study of STAT5B mutations in CD4+ large granular lymphocyte leukemia. Measured with immunoSEQ multiplex PCR; TCRdb has only the in-frame clones, and not every one. The sample contains fewer than 35,000 clones, about 78% of which appear only once. Sequenced: CD4+ T cells from blood buffy coats. The receptors stem from a human donor in good health. CDR3s include the opening cysteine and the closing phenylalanine or tryptophan. Fields, in order: CDR3 protein, V gene, J gene.

CASSSQGTGGYTF	TRBV7-3	TRBJ1-2
CASSVDPNQPQHF	TRBV9	TRBJ1-5
CASSPGGGREQFF	TRBV14	TRBJ2-1
CASSKISSYEQYF	TRBV7-2	TRBJ2-7
CASSRTFGATNEKLFF	TRBV28	TRBJ1-4
CASTRGDVYEQYF	TRBV6-1	TRBJ2-7
CASSEDRSSYEQYF	TRBV19	TRBJ2-7
CARGGGAGISDTQYF	TRBV19	TRBJ2-3
CSVGGTGAGEQYF	TRBV29-1	TRBJ2-7
CSVGPTPYEQYF	TRBV29-1	NA
CSVGINSDTQYF	TRBV29-1	TRBJ2-3
CASSQAVPGTPYGYTF	TRBV4-2	TRBJ1-2
CASRADFGQYF	TRBV2	TRBJ2-7
CASSLGQGFTYGYTF	TRBV5-4	TRBJ1-2
CASSQAIQGRNTIYF	TRBV4-1	TRBJ1-3
CAWSGKTGLASTDTQYF	TRBV30	TRBJ2-3
CASSRSRGEGETQYF	TRBV2	TRBJ2-5
CASSVGHSASTSVLTF	TRBV9	TRBJ2-6
CAWSKDISGRTDTQYF	TRBV30	TRBJ2-3
CASSPGLAGVREQFF	TRBV4-3	TRBJ2-1
CASSFMGGSLYNEQFF	TRBV7-2	TRBJ2-1
CASSEGAYGYTF	TRBV6-5	TRBJ1-2
CASSPPRRSGVNTDTQYF	TRBV18	TRBJ2-3
CASSRGISSGNTIYF	TRBV6-6	TRBJ1-3
CASTPVRDQPQHF	TRBV6-6	TRBJ1-5
CASSQWDRHEQYF	TRBV5-4	TRBJ2-7
CASSPRDRAYEQYF	TRBV5-4	TRBJ2-7
CSAKDRVGAFF	TRBV20-1	TRBJ1-1
CAWDRDAYEQYF	TRBV30	TRBJ2-7
CASIHREGAFYEQYF	TRBV28	TRBJ2-7
CASSGQGAYEQYF	TRBV10-2	TRBJ2-7
CASSLWQGGNTEAFF	TRBV5-8	TRBJ1-1
CASSTGVKGNTEAFF	TRBV6-6	TRBJ1-1
CATSQDRGSYGYTF	TRBV15	TRBJ1-2
CASSRGSEAFF	TRBV5-6	TRBJ1-1
CASSPDRGWDEQFF	TRBV5-1	TRBJ2-1
CASSPPGLPSTDTQYF	TRBV18	TRBJ2-3
CASSTRDTDNSPLHF	TRBV19	TRBJ1-6
CASSRTGGLNEQFF	TRBV4-2	TRBJ2-1
CASSLVTPGGLYNEQFF	TRBV7-9	TRBJ2-1
CASIWRPETQYF	TRBV10-2	TRBJ2-5
CASSSFGRYGYTF	TRBV28	TRBJ1-2
CASQLTGSGYEQYF	TRBV2	TRBJ2-7
CSVSRDTNTDTQYF	TRBV29-1	TRBJ2-3
CAISESRGQQSTEAFF	TRBV10-3	TRBJ1-1
CASSLVAGVPQETQYF	TRBV5-1	TRBJ2-5